This T cell receptor (beta chain) was sequenced during a study of T cell responses to AZD1222 COVID-19 vaccine. Points from the study as a whole: Among the donors, most were white British and more were female, and clonal diversity was possibly underestimated.

V lost 7 bases, J lost 6 bases, and 16 bases lay in between. This CDR3 spans 14 amino acids. The germline gives CDR1 MDHEN, CDR2 SYDVKM. Worth noting for this clone: Its antigen is unknown.

TCRdb's table, derived via immunoSEQ multiplex PCR, lists solely in-frame clones and lacks some. This sample carries 100,000 to 150,000 clones, roughly nine tenths of them seen once, and the ten largest clones take under 1.5%. This receptor was identified in an adult in good health. The specimen was peripheral blood, collected on day 0 of AZD1222 vaccination. V and J are TRBV28 and TRBJ1-5, with TRBD1 as a possible D gene (5 bases). The chain's CDR3 is CASNSQGEGQPQHF. The CDR3 DNA is TGTGCCAGCAATAGCCAGGGTGAGGGTCAGCCCCAGCATTTT. Filled out from reference TRBV28 and TRBJ1-5, the complete variable domain reads DVKVTQSSRYLVKRTGEKVFLECVQDMDHENMFWYRQDPGLGLRLIYFSYDVKMKEKGDIPEGYSVSREKKERFSLILESASTNQTSMYLCASNSQGEGQPQHFGDGTRLSIL.